This T cell receptor (beta chain) was sequenced during a study of monozygotic twins with inflammatory bowel disease. Notes on this clonotype: Its antigen is undetermined.

The authors isolated total RNA from whole blood without sorting T cells. The study, taken as a whole, reports: In the analysis, different T cell subtypes could not be told apart. Lower TCRbeta diversity (inverse Simpson) was seen in IBD patients than in healthy co-twins.

The unique tags termed UMIs, each holding a 6-nucleotide sample barcode, were added by means of template switching. TCRdb re-called the 5' RACE reads; every CDR3 protein appears as one record, without DNA. Its table records about 440,000 distinct CDR3 sequences. Sequencing was carried out using blood. The origin of this receptor is a human donor with ulcerative colitis or Crohn's disease, or a healthy co-twin of an affected twin (not recorded which).

The CDR3 sequence: CASSELAGVPDTQYF. V gene TRBV5-1 combines with J gene TRBJ2-3; the D gene TCRdb calls, TRBD2, cannot be checked with no DNA. CDR3 size: 15 residues. CDR1 SGHRS and CDR2 YFSETQ come from the germline V gene. The whole variable domain, remainder taken from reference TRBV5-1 and TRBJ2-3, is KAGVTQTPRYLIKTRGQQVTLSCSPISGHRSVSWYQQTPGQGLQFLFEYFSETQRNKGNFPGRFSGRQFSNSRSEMNVSTLELGDSALYLCASSELAGVPDTQYFGPGTRLTVL.